This T cell receptor (beta chain) appears in the sequencing data of a study of graft-versus-host responses after intestinal transplantation. The study's findings and limits: Recipient-marrow GvH clones were detected, some having first appeared in ileum or blood. Some patients had graft-donor T cell macrochimerism. In their allografts, the ratios of graft-versus-host to host-versus-graft T cell clones were high.

The data were produced by immunoSEQ multiplex PCR, yet TCRdb's version contains in-frame clones alone and is incomplete. This table holds 88,000 or so clones, roughly 90% found once. This CDR3 comprises 13 residues. The V gene lost 2 bases and the J gene lost 2 bases, with 6 bases spanning the gap. The germline V gene encodes CDR1 MNHEY and CDR2 SMNVEV (reference sequence). In regard to this clone: Its target is not known.

The chain links TRBV27 to TRBJ1-1; D is unresolved. Sequenced here: unstimulated CD4+ T cells sorted from spleen or lymph node cells, sampled before intestinal transplant. The sequence was collected from a human donor who received an intestinal transplant. This CDR3 is CASSLQANTEAFF. The CDR3 DNA sequence: TGTGCCAGCAGTTTACAGGCAAACACTGAAGCTTTCTTT.